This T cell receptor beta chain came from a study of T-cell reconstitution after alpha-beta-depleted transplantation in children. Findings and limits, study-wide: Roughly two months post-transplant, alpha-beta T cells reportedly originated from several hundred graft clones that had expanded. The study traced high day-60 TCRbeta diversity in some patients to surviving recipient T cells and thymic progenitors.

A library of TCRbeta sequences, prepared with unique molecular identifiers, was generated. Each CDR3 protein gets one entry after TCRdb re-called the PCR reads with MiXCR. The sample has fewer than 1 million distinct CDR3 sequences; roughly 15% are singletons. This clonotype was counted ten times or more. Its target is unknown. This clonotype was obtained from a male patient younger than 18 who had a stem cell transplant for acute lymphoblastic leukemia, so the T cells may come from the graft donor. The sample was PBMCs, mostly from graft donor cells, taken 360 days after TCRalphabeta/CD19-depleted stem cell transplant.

The DNA for the CDR3 is TGTGCCAGCAGCTTGTTAGCTAGCCTGGAAGGAGATACGCAGTATTTT. Its translation is CASSLLASLEGDTQYF. The V and J genes are TRBV5-5 and TRBJ2-3, with a possible D match to TRBD2 (5 bases). The V and J ends lost 1 base and 5 bases respectively, with 17 bases between them. The germline CDR1 and CDR2 sequences are SGHKS and YYEKEE (reference sequence). The CDR3 length is 16 residues.